The 29 T cell receptor beta chains below were found in one sample sequenced in a study of chemoradiotherapy in HPV16-positive cancers. Sequenced by immunoSEQ multiplex PCR; TCRdb stores in-frame clones only, minus some. This sample has about 8,600 clones, with about 71% found just once. This specimen was taken from a patient who underwent chemoradiotherapy. All receptors derive from a human donor with HPV-associated anogenital cancer.

The gene calls are TRBV27 and TRBJ2-6, with D perhaps TRBD2 (5 bases). Trimming stripped 3 bases from V and 1 base from J, with 7 bases between. CDR1 is MNHEY, CDR2 SMNVEV, per germline (reference sequence). This CDR3 contains 15 residues. In DNA form, the CDR3 reads TGTGCCAGCAGTTTCGGGGTATCTGGGGCCAACGTCCTGACTTTC. It yields the protein CASSFGVSGANVLTF.

V gene TRBV14 combines with J gene TRBJ2-7; D perhaps matches TRBD2 (7 bases). The CDR3 length is 16 residues. V was pared by 5 bases and J by 2 bases, with 19 bases between. Germline V gene lookup returns CDR1 SGHDN and CDR2 FVKESK. Here the CDR3 DNA reads TGTGCCAGCAGCGCTGAGGGGGGGCGCACGACCTACGAGCAGTACTTC. It encodes CASSAEGGRTTYEQYF.

The chain recombines TRBV21-1 with TRBJ1-3. TRBV21-1 is listed as a pseudogene. The CDR3 runs to 13 residues. CDR3 bases: TGTGCCAGCAGCCGTGCCATGGGAAACACCATATATTTT. It specifies CASSRAMGNTIYF.

The chain carries TRBV5-1 and TRBJ1-1; tentative D call: TRBD1 (6 bases). Trimming removed 2 bases at V and 3 bases at J, with 8 bases between. CDR1 and CDR2 from the germline V gene are SGHRS and YFSETQ. The CDR3 spans 13 residues. The CDR3 spells CASSLQGHTEAFF. Written as DNA, the CDR3 is TGCGCCAGCAGCTTACAGGGTCACACTGAAGCTTTCTTT.

This chain connects TRBV5-1 to TRBJ1-2; 8 positions agree with TRBD1. V trimming: 4 bases; J trimming: 3 bases; junction bases outside the gene matches: 11. Germline CDR1 and CDR2: SGHRS and YFSETQ. There are 16 residues in the CDR3. The CDR3 sequence is CASSTRAGGADYGYTF. The CDR3 nucleotides are TGCGCCAGCAGCACGAGGGCAGGGGGCGCGGACTATGGCTACACCTTC.

The chain combines TRBV29-1 with TRBJ2-5; perhaps TRBD2 as D (6 bases). Trimming removed 7 bases from V and 4 bases from J, with 13 bases in between. Germline CDR1 SQVTM, CDR2 ANQGSEA. This CDR3 has 12 residues. CDR3 amino acids: CSAWDSGETQYF. The CDR3 DNA reads TGCAGCGCCTGGGACTCCGGAGAGACCCAGTACTTC. The variable domain in full, with the rest retrieved from reference TRBV29-1 and TRBJ2-5, is SAVISQKPSRDICQRGTSLTIQCQVDSQVTMMFWYRQQPGQSLTLIATANQGSEATYESGFVIDKFPISRPNLTFSTLTVSNMSPEDSSIYLCSAWDSGETQYFGPGTRLLVL.

This clone was counted between two and nine times. V gene TRBV30 combines with J gene TRBJ1-1; D not resolved. Trimming took off 4 bases at V and 4 bases at J, with 7 bases between the two ends. CDR1 GTSNPN and CDR2 SVGIG come from the germline V gene (reference sequence). The CDR3 spans 11 residues. The CDR3 sequence is CAWIWGTEAFF. CDR3 coding DNA: TGTGCCTGGATCTGGGGCACTGAAGCTTTCTTT.

The chain is built from TRBV23-1 and TRBJ1-4; 7 nucleotides agree with TRBD1. TRBV23-1 falls under the ORF class, with uncertain function. CDR3 size: 12 residues. V lost 8 bases to trimming and J lost 8 bases; unmatched junction nucleotides: 5. The CDR3 DNA is TGCGCCAGCCGGGACAGAAGGGAAAAACTGTTTTTT. Amino acid sequence: CASRDRREKLFF.

V usage is TRBV5-1 and J usage is TRBJ2-2, with a possible D match to TRBD2 (6 bases). The CDR3 is made up of 13 amino acids. V was shortened by 7 bases and J by 0 bases, with 7 bases between the two germline ends. Germline V CDR1 and CDR2: SGHRS, YFSETQ. The CDR3 loop reads CASAGTNTGELFF. In DNA form, the CDR3 reads TGCGCCAGCGCGGGAACGAACACCGGGGAGCTGTTTTTT. The full variable domain, rest sourced from reference TRBV5-1 and TRBJ2-2, is KAGVTQTPRYLIKTRGQQVTLSCSPISGHRSVSWYQQTPGQGLQFLFEYFSETQRNKGNFPGRFSGRQFSNSRSEMNVSTLELGDSALYLCASAGTNTGELFFGEGSRLTVL.

This clone has a handful of counts. The chain carries TRBV19 and TRBJ1-2; TRBD1 is a possible D gene (5 bases). With 5 bases removed from V and 8 bases from J, the gap between germline ends came to 15 bases. In germline, CDR1 is LNHDA, CDR2 SQIVND (reference sequence). The CDR3 loop spans 13 amino acids. The CDR3: CASSFTRGYGYTF. DNA for the CDR3: TGTGCCAGTAGTTTCACCCGGGGGTACGGCTACACCTTC.

V and J are TRBV9 and TRBJ2-3; D ambiguous. V lost 4 bases, J lost 2 bases, and 14 bases lay in between. CDR1 SGDLS and CDR2 YYNGEE come from the germline V gene. The CDR3 is 15 residues long. The DNA of the CDR3 is TGTGCCAGCAGCATCCGGCCGTTAGTCACAGATACGCAGTATTTT. Translation gives CASSIRPLVTDTQYF.

This chain joins TRBV5-4 and TRBJ1-1; TRBD1 matches at 8 bases. V shed 5 bases, J shed 10 bases, and the junction held 10 bases outside the gene matches. The CDR3 runs 13 residues. Germline V gene data show CDR1 as SGHNT and CDR2 as YYREEE (reference sequence). The CDR3 spells CASSIQGVSGAFF. The CDR3 DNA reads TGTGCCAGCAGTATACAGGGGGTGAGTGGAGCTTTCTTT. The complete variable domain, with remaining parts taken from reference TRBV5-4 and TRBJ1-1, reads ETGVTQSPTHLIKTRGQQVTLRCSSQSGHNTVSWYQQALGQGPQFIFQYYREEENGRGNFPPRFSGLQFPNYSSELNVNALELDDSALYLCASSIQGVSGAFFGQGTRLTVV.

The rearrangement uses TRBV6-5 and TRBJ2-2, with 8 bases fitting TRBD2. Germline CDR1 reads MNHEY; CDR2 reads SVGAGI. The CDR3 loop spans 15 amino acids. The V and J ends lost 0 bases and 5 bases, in that order; junction bases with no gene match: 2. For the CDR3, the DNA is TGTGCCAGCAGTTACTCGGCTAGCGGGACCGGGGAGCTGTTTTTT. Its translation is CASSYSASGTGELFF.

The rearrangement links TRBV11-3 to TRBJ2-3; no clear D gene. The germline V and J ends were trimmed by 1 base and 5 bases, with 4 bases remaining between them. The V gene's germline CDR1 is SGHNT and CDR2 YENEEA. The CDR3 extends over 12 amino acids. The CDR3 sequence is CASSLGGDTQYF. The CDR3 DNA reads as TGTGCCAGCAGCTTAGGGGGAGATACGCAGTATTTT.

The chain combines TRBV28 with TRBJ1-2; D gene ambiguous. V lost 4 bases and J 4 bases, leaving 10 bases between the germline ends. Germline CDR1 reads MDHEN; CDR2 reads SYDVKM. The CDR3 length is 13 residues. In DNA, the CDR3 is TGTGCCAGCAGTTCCCAGAATTTCTATGGCTACACCTTC. It specifies CASSSQNFYGYTF.

The rearrangement links TRBV9 to TRBJ1-1, with a weak D call TRBD1 (5 bases). The CDR3 has 15 residues. V lost 4 bases to trimming and J lost 5 bases, with 18 bases between them. Germline V CDR1 and CDR2: SGDLS, YYNGEE. The CDR3 nucleotides are TGTGCCAGCAGCAAAGGGACCATTGGGATGACTGAAGCTTTCTTT. This gives the protein CASSKGTIGMTEAFF.

This clone was seen only once. The V and J genes are TRBV4-1 and TRBJ2-3, with D unresolved. V dropped 1 base and J dropped 4 bases, with 6 bases sitting between them. This CDR3 has 13 amino acids. The V gene's germline CDR1 is MGHRA and CDR2 YSYEKL. This chain's CDR3 is CASSQASPDTQYF. Here the CDR3 DNA reads TGCGCCAGCAGCCAAGCCTCTCCAGATACGCAGTATTTT.

The chain joins TRBV27 to TRBJ2-5; TRBD2 matches at 9 bases. Germline-derived CDR1 and CDR2 are MNHEY and SMNVEV (reference sequence). CDR3 length: 16 amino acids. V trimming: 6 bases; J trimming: 5 bases; junction bases outside the gene matches: 13. CDR3 sequence reads: CASRKLAGRVVETQYF. The DNA of the CDR3 is TGTGCCAGCAGGAAGCTAGCGGGGCGGGTAGTTGAGACCCAGTACTTC.

V usage is TRBV19 and J usage is TRBJ2-3, with D possibly TRBD1 on 6 matching bases. The CDR3 runs to 14 residues. V was trimmed by 11 bases and J by 0 bases, leaving 15 bases between them. Germline CDR1 and CDR2: LNHDA and SQIVND (reference sequence). The CDR3 loop reads CAGSPTGSTDTQYF. CDR3 DNA: TGTGCCGGATCACCGACAGGAAGCACAGATACGCAGTATTTT.

V and J are TRBV6-6 and TRBJ2-1, with 14 positions matching TRBD2. The CDR3 sequence is 16 residues long. Per germline, CDR1 MNHNY and CDR2 SVGAGI (reference sequence). The V segment lost 4 bases and the J segment 8 bases; nucleotides outside the gene matches: 7. DNA of the CDR3: TGTGCCAGCAGTTTCGCGACTAGCGGGGGGGTGCATGAGCAGTTCTTC. This gives the protein CASSFATSGGVHEQFF.

This clone occurred a few times. The V call is TRBV18, the J call TRBJ2-2; D is perhaps TRBD1 or TRBD2 (5 bases each). Germline CDR1 KGHSH, CDR2 LQKENI. CDR3 size: 15 residues. V lost 3 bases and J 2 bases, leaving 10 bases between the germline ends. The CDR3 is CASSPDGGNTGELFF. The CDR3 DNA reads as TGTGCCAGCTCACCTGATGGGGGAAACACCGGGGAGCTGTTTTTT. Full variable domain (rest looked up from reference TRBV18 and TRBJ2-2): NAGVMQNPRHLVRRRGQEARLRCSPMKGHSHVYWYRQLPEEGLKFMVYLQKENIIDESGMPKERFSAEFPKEGPSILRIQQVVRGDSAAYFCASSPDGGNTGELFFGEGSRLTVL.

This rearrangement joins TRBV18 to TRBJ1-1, with 7 bases fitting TRBD1. This CDR3 contains 14 residues. V shed 3 bases and J 3 bases; nucleotides not matched to a gene: 4. Germline CDR1 and CDR2: KGHSH and LQKENI. The CDR3 region is CASSPWQGDTEAFF. The DNA of the CDR3 is TGTGCCAGCTCACCGTGGCAGGGGGACACTGAAGCTTTCTTT.

This clone was seen once. The chain joins TRBV6-5 to TRBJ2-7; D is possibly TRBD1 or TRBD2 (5 bases each). CDR1 and CDR2 (germline): MNHEY, SVGAGI. With 2 bases removed from V and 3 bases from J, the gap between germline ends came to 8 bases. The CDR3 has 13 residues. CDR3 region: CASSYGGLYEQYF. In DNA, the CDR3 is TGTGCCAGCAGTTACGGGGGTCTCTACGAGCAGTACTTC.

The genes are TRBV2 and TRBJ2-1; a possible D gene is TRBD2 (6 bases). The CDR3 runs 15 residues. Germline CDR1 reads SNHLY; CDR2 reads FYNNEI. Trimming shortened V by 7 bases and J by 5 bases, and 18 bases separated the two germline ends. In DNA, the CDR3 is TGTGCCAGCACCAAAGCGGGTATGGGACACAATGAGCAGTTCTTC. This encodes CASTKAGMGHNEQFF.

The chain combines TRBV13 with TRBJ2-3; a possible D gene is TRBD1 (5 bases). V dropped 3 bases and J dropped 1 base, with 11 bases sitting between them. Germline lookup yields CDR1 PRHDT and CDR2 FYEKMQ (reference sequence). This CDR3 is 15 amino acids long. In DNA form, the CDR3 reads TGTGCCAGCAGCTTCGGGCGCAGGGGCACAGATACGCAGTATTTT. Translated: CASSFGRRGTDTQYF.

The chain joins TRBV5-1 to TRBJ1-2, with a weak D call TRBD1 (6 bases). The CDR3 is 16 amino acids. CDR1 and CDR2 from the germline V gene are SGHRS and YFSETQ. Trimming shortened V by 3 bases and J by 7 bases, and 22 bases separated the two germline ends. The CDR3 bases are TGCGCCAGCAGCTCCAATGCCGACGCAGGGGTGAGTGGCTACACCTTC. This encodes CASSSNADAGVSGYTF.

This chain links TRBV28 with TRBJ1-1, with 8 positions matching TRBD1. The V segment lost 2 bases and the J segment 10 bases; nucleotides outside the gene matches: 0. CDR3 length: 11 amino acids. CDR1 is MDHEN and CDR2 is SYDVKM in the germline V gene. This chain's CDR3 is CASSLDRGAFF. DNA for the CDR3: TGTGCCAGCAGTTTAGACAGGGGAGCTTTCTTT.

This clone showed up just a few times. V and J are TRBV9 and TRBJ1-2; D uncertain. This CDR3 is 13 amino acids long. V lost 0 bases and J lost 3, with 6 bases in between. Germline V gene lookup returns CDR1 SGDLS and CDR2 YYNGEE. The CDR3 DNA follows: TGTGCCAGCAGCGTAGGGGCAGACTATGGCTACACCTTC. It is translated as CASSVGADYGYTF. The variable domain in full, completed from reference TRBV9 and TRBJ1-2, reads DSGVTQTPKHLITATGQRVTLRCSPRSGDLSVYWYQQSLDQGLQFLIQYYNGEERAKGNILERFSAQQFPDLHSELNLSSLELGDSALYFCASSVGADYGYTFGSGTRLTVV.

Regarding this clone: A junction end diverges from the germline sequence, so it may reflect a read error. The chain employs TRBV2 and TRBJ1-1; no clear D gene. The CDR3 contains 13 residues. Germline V lookup: CDR1 SNHLY, CDR2 FYNNEI. The CDR3: CASTEGPNTEAFF. The CDR3 bases are TGTGCCAGCACTGAAGGACCGAACACTGAAGCTTTCTTT.